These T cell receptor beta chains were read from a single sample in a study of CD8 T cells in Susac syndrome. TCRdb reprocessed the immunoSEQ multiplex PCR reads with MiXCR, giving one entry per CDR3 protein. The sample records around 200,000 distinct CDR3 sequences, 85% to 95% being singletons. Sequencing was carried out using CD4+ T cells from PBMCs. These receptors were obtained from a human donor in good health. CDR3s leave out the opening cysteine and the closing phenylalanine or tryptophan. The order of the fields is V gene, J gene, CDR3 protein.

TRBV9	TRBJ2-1	ASSPGEQF
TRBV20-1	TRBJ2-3	SARFSGRESQY
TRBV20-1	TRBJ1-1	SATGVIAEAF
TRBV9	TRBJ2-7	ASSVAGASYEQY
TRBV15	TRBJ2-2	ATSRARENTGELF
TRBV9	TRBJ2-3	ASSPRGGPDTQY
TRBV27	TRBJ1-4	ASSPSPGLNEKLF
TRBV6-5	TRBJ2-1	ASSLSGRDSNEQF
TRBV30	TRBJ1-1	AWNRNPDTEAF
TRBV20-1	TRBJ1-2	SARQVFGYT
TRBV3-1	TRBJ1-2	ASSQDSVRGYT